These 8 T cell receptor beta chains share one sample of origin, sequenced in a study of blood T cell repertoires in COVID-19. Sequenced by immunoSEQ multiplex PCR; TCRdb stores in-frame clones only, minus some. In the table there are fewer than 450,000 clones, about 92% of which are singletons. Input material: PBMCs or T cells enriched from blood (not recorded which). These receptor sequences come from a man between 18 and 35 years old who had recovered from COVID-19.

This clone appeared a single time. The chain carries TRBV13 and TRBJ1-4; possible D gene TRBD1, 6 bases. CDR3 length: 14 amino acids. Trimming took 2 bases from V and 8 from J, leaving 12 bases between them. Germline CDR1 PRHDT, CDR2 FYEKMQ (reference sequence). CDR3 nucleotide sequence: TGTGCCAGCAGCTTAAACAGGGCGGGCGAAAAACTGTTTTTT. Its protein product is CASSLNRAGEKLFF. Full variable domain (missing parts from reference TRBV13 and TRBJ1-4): AAGVIQSPRHLIKEKRETATLKCYPIPRHDTVYWYQQGPGQDPQFLISFYEKMQSDKGSIPDRFSAQQFSDYHSELNMSSLELGDSALYFCASSLNRAGEKLFFGSGTQLSVL.

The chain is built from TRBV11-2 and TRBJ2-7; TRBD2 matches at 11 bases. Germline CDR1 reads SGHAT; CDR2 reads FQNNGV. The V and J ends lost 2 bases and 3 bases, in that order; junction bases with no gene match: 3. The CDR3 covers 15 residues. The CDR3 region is CASSLRGTSGYEQYF. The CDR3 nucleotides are TGTGCCAGCAGCTTAAGGGGGACTAGCGGCTACGAGCAGTACTTC.

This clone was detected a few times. CDR3 DNA sequence: TGTGCCAGCAGTGCAGACAGGGCTTTAACTCAGCCCCAGCATTTT. Its protein is CASSADRALTQPQHF. V gene TRBV2 combines with J gene TRBJ1-5; TRBD1 agrees at 7 bases. The CDR3 has 15 residues. Germline trimming cut 4 bases from V and 6 bases from J; bases unmatched to any gene: 9. Germline lookup yields CDR1 SNHLY and CDR2 FYNNEI.

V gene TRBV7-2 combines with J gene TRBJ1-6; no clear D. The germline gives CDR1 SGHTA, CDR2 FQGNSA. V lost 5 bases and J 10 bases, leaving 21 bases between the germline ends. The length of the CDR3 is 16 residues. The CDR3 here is CASSLRGLVSRSPLHF. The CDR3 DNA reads TGTGCCAGCAGCCTTAGAGGGCTGGTCTCTAGGTCACCCCTCCACTTT.

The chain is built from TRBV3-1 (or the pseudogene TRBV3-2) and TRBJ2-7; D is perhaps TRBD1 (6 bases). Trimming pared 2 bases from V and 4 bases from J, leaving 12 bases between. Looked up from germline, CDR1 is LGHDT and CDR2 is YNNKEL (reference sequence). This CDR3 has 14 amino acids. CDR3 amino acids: CASSQFPGEYEQYF. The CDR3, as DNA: TGTGCCAGCAGCCAATTTCCAGGGGAGTACGAGCAGTACTTC.

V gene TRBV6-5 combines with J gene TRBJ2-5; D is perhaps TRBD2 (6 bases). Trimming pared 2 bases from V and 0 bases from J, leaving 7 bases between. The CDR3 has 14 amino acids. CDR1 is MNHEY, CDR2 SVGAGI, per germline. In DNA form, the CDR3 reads TGTGCCAGCAGTTACGGGGGGTACCAAGAGACCCAGTACTTC. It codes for CASSYGGYQETQYF.

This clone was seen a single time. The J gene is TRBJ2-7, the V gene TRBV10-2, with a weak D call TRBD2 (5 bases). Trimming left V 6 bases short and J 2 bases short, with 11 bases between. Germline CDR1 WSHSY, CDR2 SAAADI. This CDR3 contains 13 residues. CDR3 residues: CASSATGAYEQYF. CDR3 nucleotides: TGCGCCAGCAGCGCCACCGGGGCCTACGAGCAGTACTTC.

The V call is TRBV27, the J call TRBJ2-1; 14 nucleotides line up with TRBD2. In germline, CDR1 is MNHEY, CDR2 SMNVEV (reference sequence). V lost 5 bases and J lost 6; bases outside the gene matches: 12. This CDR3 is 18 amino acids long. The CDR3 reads CASSPHRTSGRKGNEQFF. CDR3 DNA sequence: TGTGCCAGCAGTCCTCATCGGACTAGCGGGAGGAAAGGCAATGAGCAGTTCTTC.